This TCR beta chain was observed in a study of T-cell reconstitution after alpha-beta-depleted transplantation in children. Per germline, CDR1 SGHAT and CDR2 FQDESV (reference sequence). This CDR3 has 18 amino acids. The trim removed 0 bases at V and 5 bases at J, leaving 4 bases unmatched. This clonotype was seen a few times. The antigen is not known. Findings and caveats of the study: The origin of alpha-beta T cells about two months after transplant was reportedly several hundred expanded graft clones.

As it was prepared, the TCRbeta library received unique molecular identifiers. MiXCR, run by TCRdb on the PCR reads, gives a single entry per CDR3 protein. The sample has around 600,000 distinct CDR3 sequences, 20% to 25% seen once. The chain carries TRBV11-1 and TRBJ2-1; 16 bases agree with TRBD2. The specimen was PBMCs, mostly from graft donor cells, collected 360 days after TCRalphabeta/CD19-depleted stem cell transplant. The source of this sequence is a boy under two years old who had a stem cell transplant for acute myeloid leukemia, so the T cells may come from the graft donor. The DNA for the CDR3 is TGTGCCAGCAGCTTAGCCGGGACTAGCGGGGGGGCCCACAATGAGCAGTTCTTC. Translation: CASSLAGTSGGAHNEQFF.